The next 27 T cell receptor beta chains were all read from a single sample in a study of vaccination and CD4 T cells after COVID-19. Treatment noted: roughly 11-day PBMC culture with coronavirus spike peptide pools or control peptides (ViraFEST assay). These TCRs are of unknown antigen specificity. With the Oncomine TCR Beta short-read assay, DNA from cultured CD4+ T cells was sequenced. TCRdb independently ran MiXCR on the PCR reads; one entry per CDR3 protein. The sample consists of tens of thousands of distinct CDR3 sequences, roughly two fifths of them appearing once. The specimen sequenced was CD4+ T cells from blood, cultured in vitro. These receptors originate from a human donor who had recovered from COVID-19.

J is TRBJ1-5 and V is TRBV7-2, with D unclear. V was trimmed by 8 bases and J by 6 bases, leaving 14 bases between them. The CDR3 totals 13 residues. From germline, CDR1 is SGHTA and CDR2 FQGNSA. CDR3 protein: CASGYGGSQPQHF. The CDR3 DNA is TGTGCCAGCGGCTACGGAGGAAGTCAGCCCCAGCATTTT.

This clonotype appeared a few times. The gene calls are TRBV6-1 and TRBJ1-1; D call uncertain. CDR1 MNHNS and CDR2 SASEGT come from the germline V gene. CDR3 length: 15 amino acids. The V end lost 3 bases, the J end lost 0 bases, and 11 bases lay between the germline ends. The CDR3 region is CASSDDQMMNTEAFF. CDR3 bases: TGTGCCAGCAGTGACGACCAGATGATGAACACTGAAGCTTTCTTT.

V usage is TRBV6-1 and J usage is TRBJ1-1; TRBD1 might be the D (5 bases). Trimming removed 6 bases from V and 4 bases from J, with 18 bases in between. Germline loops: CDR1 MNHNS, CDR2 SASEGT. This CDR3 is 15 amino acids long. This chain's CDR3 is CASSAIRGYGTEAFF. The CDR3 DNA reads TGTGCCAGCAGCGCCATAAGGGGTTACGGCACTGAAGCTTTCTTT.

The gene calls are TRBV20-1 and TRBJ2-3; the D is unclear. CDR3 length equals 14 residues. Germline loops: CDR1 DFQATT, CDR2 SNEGSKA (reference sequence). With 2 bases removed from V and 2 bases from J, the gap between germline ends came to 11 bases. CDR3 DNA sequence: TGCAGTGCTAGAATGGGCGGATTCACAGATACGCAGTATTTT. It encodes CSARMGGFTDTQYF.

The chain has TRBV28 and TRBJ1-3; D gene unclear. The CDR3 contains 15 residues. The ends were cut back, 2 bases at V and 0 bases at J, with 8 bases in the middle. Germline CDR1 reads MDHEN; CDR2 reads SYDVKM. In DNA, the CDR3 is TGTGCCAGCAGTTTAGGGAGTTACTCTGGAAACACCATATATTTT. It is translated as CASSLGSYSGNTIYF.

The CDR3 spells CASSFGQGPNSPLHF. Here the CDR3 DNA reads TGCGCCAGCAGCTTTGGACAGGGGCCAAATTCACCCCTCCACTTT. The genes are TRBV5-1 and TRBJ1-6; the match to TRBD1 covers 9 bases. The CDR3 totals 15 residues. Unmatched junction bases numbered 4, after V lost 2 bases and J lost 7 bases. In germline, CDR1 is SGHRS, CDR2 YFSETQ.

This rearrangement joins TRBV25-1 to TRBJ2-4; D may be TRBD1 (5 bases). The V gene lost 3 bases and the J gene lost 1 base, with 16 bases spanning the gap. The CDR3 sequence is 17 residues long. CDR1 is MGHDK and CDR2 is SYGVNS in the germline V gene. CDR3 DNA sequence: TGTGCCAGCAGTGATGGTAGCAGGGCGATTGCCAAAAACATTCAGTACTTC. It encodes CASSDGSRAIAKNIQYF.

This chain links TRBV28 with TRBJ1-2, with 11 bases matching TRBD1. The CDR3 has 15 amino acids. Germline assignment: CDR1 MDHEN and CDR2 SYDVKM. V lost 8 bases and J lost 6; bases outside the gene matches: 11. Written as DNA, the CDR3 is TGTGCCAGCGGGACAGGGGGGAGTATCTTCGATGGCTACACCTTC. Translation: CASGTGGSIFDGYTF.

This chain uses TRBV9 with TRBJ2-3; TRBD1 matches at 11 bases. Germline CDR1 is SGDLS and CDR2 is YYNGEE. The CDR3 is made up of 18 amino acids. V lost 2 bases, J lost 1 base, and 9 bases stayed unmatched. Here the CDR3 DNA reads TGTGCCAGCAGCGTGGGGAGGACAGGGGGCGCCGGCACAGATACGCAGTATTTT. Encoded protein: CASSVGRTGGAGTDTQYF.

In DNA, the CDR3 is TGTGCCAGCAGTTCCGGAGGACAGTCAACCTACGAGCAGTACTTC. Its protein is CASSSGGQSTYEQYF. The V call is TRBV28, the J call TRBJ2-7, with D perhaps TRBD1 (6 bases). Germline CDR1 reads MDHEN; CDR2 reads SYDVKM. The CDR3 totals 15 residues. Deletions cut 4 bases from V and 2 bases from J, with 15 bases between. The full variable domain, completed using reference TRBV28 and TRBJ2-7, is DVKVTQSSRYLVKRTGEKVFLECVQDMDHENMFWYRQDPGLGLRLIYFSYDVKMKEKGDIPEGYSVSREKKERFSLILESASTNQTSMYLCASSSGGQSTYEQYFGPGTRLTVT.

The table lists this clonotype with a few counts. This chain connects TRBV15 to TRBJ1-3, with TRBD1 as a possible D gene (5 bases). The CDR3 is 16 amino acids. Germline CDR1 LNHNV, CDR2 YYDKDF (reference sequence). The V end lost 3 bases, the J end lost 0 bases, and 12 bases lay between the germline ends. This CDR3 reads CATSSRRDFSGNTIYF. The CDR3 DNA sequence: TGTGCCACCAGCAGCCGCAGGGATTTCTCTGGAAACACCATATATTTT. Variable domain in full (rest from reference TRBV15 and TRBJ1-3): DAMVIQNPRYQVTQFGKPVTLSCSQTLNHNVMYWYQQKSSQAPKLLFHYYDKDFNNEADTPDNFQSRRPNTSFCFLDIRSPGLGDTAMYLCATSSRRDFSGNTIYFGEGSWLTVV.

This chain links TRBV19 with TRBJ1-1; D gene ambiguous. CDR1 LNHDA and CDR2 SQIVND come from the germline V gene (reference sequence). V lost 7 bases to trimming and J lost 7 bases, with 10 bases between them. There are 11 residues in the CDR3. CDR3 sequence: CASIQAGEAFF. The DNA for the CDR3 is TGTGCCAGTATTCAGGCAGGTGAAGCTTTCTTT.

The chain has TRBV21-1 and TRBJ2-7; the table assigns TRBD1, which was not confirmed against the DNA. TRBV21-1 is assigned pseudogene status. The CDR3 is made up of 15 amino acids. The CDR3 DNA sequence: TGTGCCAGCAGCAACACCCGGGACAGGGTGGACGAGCAGTACTTC. Protein product: CASSNTRDRVDEQYF.

This clonotype was observed a few times. This chain joins TRBV6-2 or TRBV6-3 and TRBJ1-1; 11 bases match TRBD1. The trim removed 7 bases at V and 6 bases at J, leaving 4 bases unmatched. The CDR3 is made up of 13 amino acids. Germline values: CDR1 MNHEY, CDR2 SVGEGT. DNA for the CDR3: TGTGCCAGCATAAGGGGACAGGGGGCTGAAGCTTTCTTT. This encodes CASIRGQGAEAFF.

The chain couples TRBV3-1 to TRBJ1-1; D gene ambiguous. Germline lookup yields CDR1 LGHDT and CDR2 YNNKEL (reference sequence). V dropped 4 bases and J dropped 1 base, with 7 bases sitting between them. This CDR3 is built from 13 residues. CDR3 in amino acids: CASSLAKNTEAFF. CDR3 DNA: TGTGCCAGCAGCCTGGCCAAGAACACTGAAGCTTTCTTT.

The rearrangement uses TRBV20-1 and TRBJ2-5; the D gene is possibly TRBD2 (6 bases). Trimming pared 6 bases from V and 1 base from J, leaving 12 bases between. The CDR3 consists of 13 residues. Looked up from germline, CDR1 is DFQATT and CDR2 is SNEGSKA (reference sequence). CDR3 amino acids: CSATGTPQETQYF. CDR3 coding DNA: TGCAGTGCAACCGGGACTCCCCAAGAGACCCAGTACTTC.

V gene TRBV24-1 combines with J gene TRBJ2-5; D not resolved. Trimming removed 5 bases at V and 4 bases at J, with 4 bases between. Germline V gene lookup returns CDR1 KGHDR and CDR2 SFDVKD. The CDR3 length is 11 residues. Here the CDR3 DNA reads TGTGCCACCAGTGTAGCAGAGACCCAGTACTTC. Protein: CATSVAETQYF.

The gene calls are TRBV19 and TRBJ1-2, with 9 bases aligning to TRBD1. Germline CDR1 is LNHDA and CDR2 is SQIVND (reference sequence). CDR3 length: 11 amino acids. Trimming removed 8 bases from V and 8 bases from J; junction bases left unmatched: 3. The CDR3 DNA reads as TGTGCCAGTGGGACAGGGAGCGGCTACACCTTC. It is translated as CASGTGSGYTF.

The rearrangement joins TRBV20-1 to TRBJ1-2; 9 bases line up with TRBD1. The germline V gene has CDR1 DFQATT and CDR2 SNEGSKA (reference sequence). This CDR3 spans 13 amino acids. Unmatched junction bases numbered 4, after V lost 6 bases and J lost 2 bases. CDR3 protein: CSASGQGNYGYTF. The CDR3 nucleotides read TGCAGTGCAAGTGGACAGGGGAACTATGGCTACACCTTC.

This clonotype showed up just a few times. The chain links TRBV10-3 to TRBJ1-1, with D possibly being TRBD1 (5 bases). Trimming took off 4 bases at V and 1 base at J, with 7 bases between the two ends. Germline values: CDR1 ENHRY, CDR2 SYGVKD. The CDR3 extends over 13 amino acids. The CDR3 reads CAISGGGNTEAFF. The CDR3 nucleotides read TGTGCCATCAGTGGTGGGGGGAACACTGAAGCTTTCTTT.

The chain recombines TRBV5-1 with TRBJ2-2; a weak D match, TRBD1 (6 bases). V lost 4 bases, J lost 0 bases, and 19 bases lay in between. Germline CDR1 reads SGHRS; CDR2 reads YFSETQ. The CDR3 has 18 amino acids. The CDR3 loop is CASSPEGRGITNTGELFF. The CDR3 coding sequence is TGCGCCAGCAGCCCCGAGGGCAGGGGAATTACGAACACCGGGGAGCTGTTTTTT.

This clonotype was found once. The chain carries TRBV11-2 and TRBJ1-1; D perhaps matches TRBD1 (5 bases). The V end lost 1 base, the J end lost 0 bases, and 18 bases lay between the germline ends. The CDR3 runs to 18 residues. The germline V gene has CDR1 SGHAT and CDR2 FQNNGV. The CDR3 DNA follows: TGTGCCAGCAGCTTAGTTATCGGGACCGCGTTTGTGAACACTGAAGCTTTCTTT. Amino acid sequence: CASSLVIGTAFVNTEAFF. The full variable domain, rest sourced from reference TRBV11-2 and TRBJ1-1, is EAGVAQSPRYKIIEKRQSVAFWCNPISGHATLYWYQQILGQGPKLLIQFQNNGVVDDSQLPKDRFSAERLKGVDSTLKIQPAKLEDSAVYLCASSLVIGTAFVNTEAFFGQGTRLTVV.

This clonotype was seen a handful of times. The CDR3 is CASSYSGTSGTQYF. Here the CDR3 DNA reads TGTGCCAGCAGTTACTCCGGGACTAGCGGCACGCAGTATTTT. J is TRBJ2-3 and V is TRBV6-5, with 11 bases identical to TRBD2. Germline V gene lookup returns CDR1 MNHEY and CDR2 SVGAGI. The CDR3 sequence is 14 residues long. The trim removed 0 bases at V and 9 bases at J, leaving 2 bases unmatched.

In DNA, the CDR3 is TGTGCCAGCAGCTTAGGGAGCCCAGAATACAATGAGCAGTTCTTC. Translated: CASSLGSPEYNEQFF. The chain is built from TRBV7-6 and TRBJ2-1, with D uncertain. The CDR3 covers 15 residues. Germline CDR1 SGHVS, CDR2 FNYEAQ. Trimming took 1 base from V and 4 from J, leaving 11 bases between them.

This clonotype was seen only a few times. V is TRBV19 and J is TRBJ1-5; 7 bases agree with TRBD1. CDR1 is LNHDA and CDR2 is SQIVND in the germline V gene (reference sequence). V dropped 6 bases and J dropped 5; count of bases not matched to a gene: 7. The CDR3 is 14 amino acids. The CDR3 nucleotides are TGTGCCAGTAGCCGACAGGGAGGTTATCAGCCCCAGCATTTT. Amino acids: CASSRQGGYQPQHF.

This clonotype turned up a few times. The rearrangement links TRBV24-1 to TRBJ2-5; D gene uncertain. V lost 5 bases and J lost 2, with 8 bases in between. CDR1 is KGHDR, CDR2 SFDVKD, per germline. The CDR3 is 13 amino acids. The DNA of the CDR3 is TGTGCCACCAGTGCCCCTAAACAAGAGACCCAGTACTTC. Amino acids: CATSAPKQETQYF.

The chain has TRBV4-3 and TRBJ2-3; D is uncertain. The germline V and J ends were trimmed by 0 bases and 0 bases, with 19 bases remaining between them. There are 19 residues in the CDR3. Germline V lookup: CDR1 LGHNA, CDR2 YSLEER. CDR3 protein: CASSQERLRPDPSTDTQYF. As DNA, the CDR3 is TGCGCCAGCAGCCAAGAACGGCTCCGACCCGACCCTAGCACAGATACGCAGTATTTT.